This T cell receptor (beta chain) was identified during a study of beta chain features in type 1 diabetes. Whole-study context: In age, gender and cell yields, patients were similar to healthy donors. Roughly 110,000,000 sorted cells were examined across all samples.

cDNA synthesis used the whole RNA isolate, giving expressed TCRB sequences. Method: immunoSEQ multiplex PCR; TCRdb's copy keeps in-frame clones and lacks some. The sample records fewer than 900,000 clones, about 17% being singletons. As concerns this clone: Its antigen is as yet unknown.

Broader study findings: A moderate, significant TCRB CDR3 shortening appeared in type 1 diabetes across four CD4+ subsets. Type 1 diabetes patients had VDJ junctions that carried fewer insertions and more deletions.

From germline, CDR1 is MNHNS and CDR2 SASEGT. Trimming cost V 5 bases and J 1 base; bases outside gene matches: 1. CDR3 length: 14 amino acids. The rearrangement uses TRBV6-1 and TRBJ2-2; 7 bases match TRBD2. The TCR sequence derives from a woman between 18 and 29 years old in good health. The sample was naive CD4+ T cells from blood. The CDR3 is CASSLAVNTGELFF. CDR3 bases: TGTGCCAGCAGTCTAGCGGTGAACACCGGGGAGCTGTTTTTT.